The T cell receptor beta chain under discussion was sequenced for a study of regulatory T cells in long-lasting Graves disease. CDR3-region Arm-PCR and iRepertoire HTBI primers produced the TCR beta libraries. TCRdb re-called the multiplex PCR reads through MiXCR, storing one row per CDR3 protein. The sample contains some 490,000 distinct CDR3 sequences, 9.5% to 15% of which appear only once. This sample's time point: newly diagnosed GD, antithyroid drugs for less than 3 months. PBMCs were the source of the RNA used for TCR sequencing. The CDR3 is 15 amino acids. Germline CDR1 reads DFQATT; CDR2 reads SNEGSKA (reference sequence). Between the trimmed V and J ends, which lost 2 bases and 3 bases, there was a span of 16 bases. The same specimen was also included in a second study, on T cells in Graves' hyperthyroidism and ophthalmopathy.

The source is a woman aged 30 to 39 with Graves disease. The J gene is TRBJ1-2, the V gene TRBV20-1; D remains ambiguous. The sequenced sample was peripheral blood mononuclear cells (PBMCs), obtained at new diagnosis, from a patient treated with antithyroid drugs. The CDR3 spells CSARQSGGGDYGYTF. CDR3 sequence (DNA): TGCAGTGCTAGACAATCCGGCGGTGGCGACTATGGCTACACCTTC.